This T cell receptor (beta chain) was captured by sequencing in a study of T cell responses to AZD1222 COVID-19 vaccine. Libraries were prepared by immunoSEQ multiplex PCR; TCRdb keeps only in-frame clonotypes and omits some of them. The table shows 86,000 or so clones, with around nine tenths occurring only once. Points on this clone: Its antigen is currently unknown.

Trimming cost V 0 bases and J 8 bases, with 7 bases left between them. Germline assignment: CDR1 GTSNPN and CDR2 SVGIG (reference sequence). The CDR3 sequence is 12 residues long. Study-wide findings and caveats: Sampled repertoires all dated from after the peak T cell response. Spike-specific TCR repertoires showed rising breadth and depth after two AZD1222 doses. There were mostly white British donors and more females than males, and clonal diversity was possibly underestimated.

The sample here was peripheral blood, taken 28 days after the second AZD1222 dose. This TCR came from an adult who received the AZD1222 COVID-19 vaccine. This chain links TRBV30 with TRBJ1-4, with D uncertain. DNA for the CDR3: TGTGCCTGGAGTGTAGGAAACGAAAAACTGTTTTTT. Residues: CAWSVGNEKLFF.